This TCR beta chain was captured by sequencing in a study of response to subunit inactivated influenza vaccine. This clonotype was detected only a few times. Germline CDR1 SQVTM, CDR2 ANQGSEA. The CDR3 contains 13 residues. Unmatched junction bases numbered 8, after V lost 5 bases and J lost 4 bases. MiXCR, run by TCRdb on the RT-PCR reads, gives a single entry per CDR3 protein. This repertoire shows approximately 700,000 distinct CDR3 sequences, 15% to 17% found once; its top ten account for about 9.9%. This sequence was found in a man aged 50-59 years who received an inactivated influenza vaccine. Specimen: PBMCs from blood, collected 12 days after vaccination. This chain uses TRBV29-1 with TRBJ2-7; 7 bases match TRBD1. For the CDR3, the DNA is TGCAGCGTTCGCGGACAGGCCAATTACGAGCAGTACTTC. Encoded protein: CSVRGQANYEQYF.